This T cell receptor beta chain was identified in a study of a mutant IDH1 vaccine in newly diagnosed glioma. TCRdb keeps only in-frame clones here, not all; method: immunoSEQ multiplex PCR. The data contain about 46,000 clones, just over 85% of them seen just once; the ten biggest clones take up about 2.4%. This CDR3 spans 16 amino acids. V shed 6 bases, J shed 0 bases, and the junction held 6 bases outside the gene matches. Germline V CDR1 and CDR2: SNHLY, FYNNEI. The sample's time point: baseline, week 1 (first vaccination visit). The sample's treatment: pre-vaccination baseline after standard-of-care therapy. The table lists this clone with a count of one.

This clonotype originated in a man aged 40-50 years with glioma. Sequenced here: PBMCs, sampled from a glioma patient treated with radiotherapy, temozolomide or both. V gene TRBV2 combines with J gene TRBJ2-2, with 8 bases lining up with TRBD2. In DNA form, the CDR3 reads TGTGCCAGCAGAGGTCCGGGACTAGCGAACACCGGGGAGCTGTTTTTT. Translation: CASRGPGLANTGELFF. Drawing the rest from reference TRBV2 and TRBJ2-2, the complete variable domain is EPEVTQTPSHQVTQMGQEVILRCVPISNHLYFYWYRQILGQKVEFLVSFYNNEISEKSEIFDDQFSVERPDGSNFTLKIRSTKLEDSAMYFCASRGPGLANTGELFFGEGSRLTVL.